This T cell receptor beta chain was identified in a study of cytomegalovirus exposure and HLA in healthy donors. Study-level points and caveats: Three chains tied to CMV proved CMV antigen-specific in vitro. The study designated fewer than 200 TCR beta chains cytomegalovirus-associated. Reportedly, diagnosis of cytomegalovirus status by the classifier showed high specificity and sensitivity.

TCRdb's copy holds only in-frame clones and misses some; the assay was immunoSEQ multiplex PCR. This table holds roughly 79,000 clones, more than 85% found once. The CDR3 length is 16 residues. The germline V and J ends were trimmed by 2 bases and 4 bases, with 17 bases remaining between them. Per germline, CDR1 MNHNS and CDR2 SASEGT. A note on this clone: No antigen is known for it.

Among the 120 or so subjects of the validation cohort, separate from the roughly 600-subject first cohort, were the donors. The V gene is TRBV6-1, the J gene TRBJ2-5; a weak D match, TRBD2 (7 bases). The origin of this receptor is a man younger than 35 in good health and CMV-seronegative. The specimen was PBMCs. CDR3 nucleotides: TGTGCCAGCAGTGAACTTAATGGGGGGGCACGAGAGACCCAGTACTTC. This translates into CASSELNGGARETQYF.